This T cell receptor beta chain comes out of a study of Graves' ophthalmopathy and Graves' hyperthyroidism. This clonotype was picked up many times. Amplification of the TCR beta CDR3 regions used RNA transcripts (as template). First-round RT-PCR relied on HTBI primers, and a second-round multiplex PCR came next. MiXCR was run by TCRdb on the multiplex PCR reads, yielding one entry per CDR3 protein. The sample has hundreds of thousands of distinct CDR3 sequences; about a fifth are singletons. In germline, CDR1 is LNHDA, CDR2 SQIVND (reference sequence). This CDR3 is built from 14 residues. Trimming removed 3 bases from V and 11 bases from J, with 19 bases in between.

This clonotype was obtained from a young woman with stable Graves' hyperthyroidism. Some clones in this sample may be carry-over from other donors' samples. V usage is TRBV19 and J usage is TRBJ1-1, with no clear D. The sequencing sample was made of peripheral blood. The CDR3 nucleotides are TGTGCCAGTAGTATTGAGACTGGGAACCTTATGGCTTTCTTT. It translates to CASSIETGNLMAFF.